This T cell receptor (beta chain) was documented in a study of T cell responses to AZD1222 COVID-19 vaccine listed by TCRdb under 2021. Background for the entire study: TCR sequencing covered over 230 trial participants: about 210 given two doses of AZD1222 and around 25 given two doses of MenACWY control vaccine. Trial participants were enrolled by age into subgroups of 18-55, 56-69 and 70-plus years, and around 140, 26 and 57 TCR-sequenced participants, respectively, were included in these subgroups. The study at large found these results: Only a handful of AZD1222 recipients were SARS-CoV-2 seropositive at baseline, limiting conclusions about previously exposed vaccinees. After two AZD1222 doses, spike-specific TCR breadth and depth were significantly higher than at day 0 and than in MenACWY recipients. CD4 TCRs associated with the vaccine covered the entire spike protein, and the dominant responses were in regions 160-218 and 743-854. The 56-69-year group was small, and its depth increase did not reach significance, likely because of low power. Because no day 14 peak-response samples were available, repertoires were characterized only after the peak T cell response. Reportedly, almost half of the unique spike-specific TCRs recognized epitopes lying outside the regions that are mutated in the B.1.351 and B.1.1.7 variants. Participants were mostly white British and included more females than males, and it was suggested by the authors that clonal diversity may have been underestimated.

The germline V gene (reference sequence) yields GTSNPN for CDR1 and SVGIG for CDR2. V is cut back by 2 bases and J by 0 bases, with 3 bases in the junction unmatched. Its CDR3 holds 14 amino acids, cysteine through phenylalanine. Of all the DNA, just the CDR3 is kept, 42 bases in frame from base 1. Regarding this clone: Its binding antigen is unknown. No per-base quality is available; no much larger clone lies one base away.

According to the study, the label for this sample's time point signals: about 28 days (+/-7) after the second vaccine dose. AZD1222 recipients whose second dose came at about 4 weeks and those whose second dose came at about 12 weeks were combined into one group, since spike-specific TCR depth and breadth did not differ between the two schedules. Samples from vaccinated people were obtained from the UK trials COV001 and COV002, which included a single-blind randomized controlled phase 2/3 trial of AZD1222 (ChAdOx1 nCoV-19) in healthy adults. Trial participant PBMC samples were collected at day 0 and day 28 after the second dose for TCRbeta chain sequencing. The CDR3 regions of human TCRbeta chains were subjected to immunosequencing. The original pipeline was this. TCRs in the repertoires were matched against a reference library of SARS-CoV-2-specific TCRs that had been generated with the MIRA antigen-specificity platform. Breadth was defined as the fraction of unique TCRs that were SARS-CoV-2-associated, and depth was defined as the fraction of total T cells that were SARS-CoV-2-associated. Each spike-specific TCR was assigned to its reactive spike region and to a CD4 or CD8 class using the MIRA data. Log10-transformed breadth and depth values were compared by one-way ANOVA with Sidak's multiple comparisons tests. TCRdb re-hosts the immuneACCESS table, in-frame sequences only. Its copies lack some clones; in the studies checked, an unresolved V gene accounts for under half of them, and the cause for the rest is not known. That table supplies the V and J calls and clone size; D and trimming were determined from the DNA. Across this sample there are over 130,000 clones, with more than 70% seen only once. The leading ten clones occupy 3.1% of the sample.

The receptor was isolated from an adult who received the AZD1222 COVID-19 vaccine. The chain uses TRBV30 and TRBJ1-1, and 7 junctional nucleotides match TRBD1. This material consisted of peripheral blood, taken 28 days after the second AZD1222 dose. The CDR3 protein: CAWSKTGMNTEAFF. The nucleotides are TGTGCCTGGAGTAAGACAGGGATGAACACTGAAGCTTTCTTT.